A selection of T cell receptor beta chains follows, all from one sample in a study of blood T cell repertoires in COVID-19. Libraries were prepared by immunoSEQ multiplex PCR; TCRdb keeps only in-frame clonotypes and omits some of them. The profile covers approximately 300,000 clones, with 80% to 90% appearing a single time and approximately 5% taken by the ten largest. The sequenced sample consisted of PBMCs or T cells enriched from blood (not recorded which). These receptors were taken from a woman in her thirties who had recovered from COVID-19. Each CDR3 is given with its conserved first and last residue. The order of the fields is CDR3 protein, CDR3 DNA, J gene, D gene, clone size, V gene. A D gene is named only where the DNA matches it firmly. For some rows the clone size is stated as once, few or many, or as a class when expanded; others skip it.

CDR3: CASSLGGTTYNEQFF
DNA: TGTGCCAGCAGCTTAGGAGGGACAACCTACAATGAGCAGTTCTTC
J: TRBJ2-1
D: .
size: .
V: TRBV7-7

CDR3: CSASTLAGAGDTQYF
DNA: TGCAGTGCTAGTACACTAGCGGGGGCCGGGGATACGCAGTATTTT
J: TRBJ2-3
D: TRBD2
size: .
V: TRBV20-1

CDR3: CASSPRLGSYNEQFF
DNA: TGCGCCAGCAGCCCAAGACTTGGCTCCTACAATGAGCAGTTCTTC
J: TRBJ2-1
D: .
size: .
V: TRBV5-1

CDR3: CASSLYPPDRGYVQYF
DNA: TGTGCCAGCAGTTTATACCCCCCGGACAGGGGGTATGTCCAGTACTTC
J: TRBJ2-5
D: TRBD1
size: .
V: TRBV27

CDR3: CASSQAQRGTEAFF
DNA: TGCGCCAGCAGCCAGGCACAGCGGGGCACTGAAGCTTTCTTT
J: TRBJ1-1
D: .
size: .
V: TRBV4-3

CDR3: CASSYLGAEAFF
DNA: TGTGCCAGCAGTTACTTGGGGGCGGAAGCTTTCTTT
J: TRBJ1-1
D: .
size: .
V: TRBV6-5

CDR3: CASSLLGTSGLQDTQYF
DNA: TGTGCCAGCAGTCTCCTCGGGACTAGCGGGTTGCAGGATACGCAGTATTTT
J: TRBJ2-3
D: TRBD2
size: .
V: TRBV6-6

CDR3: CASSLAGTGFTVGTEAFF
DNA: TGTGCCAGCAGCTTGGCGGGGACAGGGTTTACGGTGGGGACTGAAGCTTTCTTT
J: TRBJ1-1
D: TRBD1
size: .
V: TRBV5-5

CDR3: CASRTGRPTEAFF
DNA: TGTGCCAGCAGGACAGGGAGACCCACTGAAGCTTTCTTT
J: TRBJ1-1
D: TRBD1
size: .
V: TRBV28

CDR3: CASSFTAGGAGLSTEAFF
DNA: TGCGCCAGCAGCTTTACGGCAGGGGGCGCCGGGTTAAGCACTGAAGCTTTCTTT
J: TRBJ1-1
D: TRBD1
size: .
V: TRBV5-1

CDR3: CASRGQGAWDQPQHF
DNA: TGTGCCAGTAGAGGACAGGGGGCGTGGGATCAGCCCCAGCATTTT
J: TRBJ1-5
D: TRBD1
size: .
V: TRBV19

CDR3: CASRPGQGAYSEQFF
DNA: TGTGCCAGCAGACCGGGACAGGGGGCGTACAGTGAGCAGTTCTTC
J: TRBJ2-1
D: TRBD1
size: .
V: TRBV28

CDR3: CASSYSGIKYEQYF
DNA: TGTGCCAGCAGTTACTCGGGCATAAAATACGAGCAGTACTTC
J: TRBJ2-7
D: .
size: .
V: TRBV6-5

CDR3: CASSTSRDSGGPYNEQFF
DNA: TGTGCCAGTAGTACCTCTAGGGATAGCGGGGGCCCCTACAATGAGCAGTTCTTC
J: TRBJ2-1
D: TRBD2
size: once
V: TRBV19

CDR3: CASSLGLGGAFSTDTQYF
DNA: TGTGCCAGCAGCTTAGGATTGGGGGGGGCCTTTAGCACAGATACGCAGTATTTT
J: TRBJ2-3
D: .
size: .
V: TRBV7-8

CDR3: CASSPGQVEETQYF
DNA: TGCGCCAGCAGCCCTGGACAGGTCGAAGAGACCCAGTACTTC
J: TRBJ2-5
D: TRBD1
size: once
V: TRBV5-1

CDR3: CASSPTPRSPGDNEKLFF
DNA: TGTGCCAGCAGCCCGACTCCAAGGTCCCCCGGGGATAATGAAAAACTGTTTTTT
J: TRBJ1-4
D: .
size: few
V: TRBV14

CDR3: CASSSWGQGREEQYF
DNA: TGCGCCAGCAGCTCATGGGGACAGGGGAGGGAAGAGCAGTACTTC
J: TRBJ2-7
D: TRBD1
size: .
V: TRBV5-1

CDR3: CASSQGTGRRTEAFF
DNA: TGTGCCAGCTCACAAGGGACAGGGAGACGGACTGAAGCTTTCTTT
J: TRBJ1-1
D: TRBD1
size: .
V: TRBV18

CDR3: CAVSQQGNNSPLHF
DNA: TGTGCCGTGTCCCAACAGGGAAATAATTCACCCCTCCACTTT
J: TRBJ1-6
D: .
size: .
V: TRBV10-3

CDR3: CASGGGSYEQYF
DNA: TGTGCCAGCGGGGGGGGCTCCTACGAGCAGTACTTC
J: TRBJ2-7
D: TRBD2
size: .
V: TRBV6-5

CDR3: CEMGSKSNYGYTF
DNA: TGTGAAATGGGCAGCAAATCTAACTATGGCTACACCTTC
J: TRBJ1-2
D: .
size: .
V: TRBV19

CDR3: CASSANRVGHSPLHF
DNA: TGTGCCAGCAGCGCCAACAGGGTTGGCCATTCACCCCTCCACTTT
J: TRBJ1-6
D: .
size: few
V: TRBV7-6

CDR3: CASSPDRVVYGYTF
DNA: TGTGCCAGCAGTCCAGACAGGGTTGTCTATGGCTACACCTTC
J: TRBJ1-2
D: TRBD1
size: .
V: TRBV7-2

CDR3: CASSLLGQGFVGNTIYF
DNA: TGTGCCAGCAGCTTACTGGGACAGGGGTTCGTTGGAAACACCATATATTTT
J: TRBJ1-3
D: TRBD1
size: .
V: TRBV11-2

CDR3: CASSARGTLGETQYF
DNA: TGTGCCAGCAGCGCACGGGGGACCCTAGGGGAGACCCAGTACTTC
J: TRBJ2-5
D: .
size: once
V: TRBV5-5

CDR3: CASSYRDRGPQPQHF
DNA: TGTGCCAGCAGTTACCGGGACAGGGGGCCACAGCCCCAGCATTTT
J: TRBJ1-5
D: TRBD1
size: .
V: TRBV6-5

CDR3: CASSVGQGLSPLHF
DNA: TGTGCCAGCAGTGTGGGACAGGGCCTTTCACCCCTCCACTTT
J: TRBJ1-6
D: TRBD1
size: .
V: TRBV3-1/TRBV3-2

CDR3: CASSMTGGGDTQYF
DNA: TGCGCCAGCAGCATGACAGGGGGAGGAGATACGCAGTATTTT
J: TRBJ2-3
D: TRBD1
size: .
V: TRBV5-1

CDR3: CASRTGVGYTF
DNA: TGTGCCAGCAGAACAGGGGTTGGCTACACCTTC
J: TRBJ1-2
D: TRBD1
size: .
V: TRBV28

CDR3: CASSPLLAGGNTGELFF
DNA: TGTGCCAGCAGCCCGCTGCTAGCGGGGGGTAACACCGGGGAGCTGTTTTTT
J: TRBJ2-2
D: TRBD2
size: .
V: TRBV7-2

CDR3: CASSSPQGLAQETQYF
DNA: TGTGCCAGCAGCTCCCCTCAGGGACTAGCACAAGAGACCCAGTACTTC
J: TRBJ2-5
D: TRBD2
size: .
V: TRBV11-2

CDR3: CASSFLGLTSDEKLFF
DNA: TGTGCCAGCAGCTTCTTAGGACTGACGTCGGATGAAAAACTGTTTTTT
J: TRBJ1-4
D: .
size: .
V: TRBV5-5

CDR3: CASSPDLLGGDEQFF
DNA: TGTGCCAGCAGCCCGGACCTACTGGGAGGGGATGAGCAGTTCTTC
J: TRBJ2-1
D: TRBD2
size: .
V: TRBV11-3

CDR3: CASSPVLRVASGNTIYF
DNA: TGTGCCAGCAGCCCCGTATTGAGGGTGGCAAGTGGAAACACCATATATTTT
J: TRBJ1-3
D: .
size: few
V: TRBV11-2

CDR3: CAWAGDRPNYEQYF
DNA: TGTGCCTGGGCCGGAGACAGGCCAAACTACGAGCAGTACTTC
J: TRBJ2-7
D: .
size: .
V: TRBV30

CDR3: CASSEDRGIGNTIYF
DNA: TGTGCCAGCAGCGAGGACAGGGGGATTGGAAACACCATATATTTT
J: TRBJ1-3
D: TRBD1
size: .
V: TRBV6-5

CDR3: CASSPHGGELFF
DNA: TGTGCCAGCAGCCCCCACGGGGGGGAGCTGTTTTTT
J: TRBJ2-2
D: .
size: .
V: TRBV7-9

CDR3: CASRTGTGGGYTEAFF
DNA: TGTGCCAGCAGAACCGGGACAGGGGGCGGCTACACTGAAGCTTTCTTT
J: TRBJ1-1
D: TRBD1
size: .
V: TRBV2

CDR3: CASSLPTWGRTDTQYF
DNA: TGTGCCAGCAGCTTGCCGACTTGGGGGCGCACAGATACGCAGTATTTT
J: TRBJ2-3
D: .
size: .
V: TRBV5-4